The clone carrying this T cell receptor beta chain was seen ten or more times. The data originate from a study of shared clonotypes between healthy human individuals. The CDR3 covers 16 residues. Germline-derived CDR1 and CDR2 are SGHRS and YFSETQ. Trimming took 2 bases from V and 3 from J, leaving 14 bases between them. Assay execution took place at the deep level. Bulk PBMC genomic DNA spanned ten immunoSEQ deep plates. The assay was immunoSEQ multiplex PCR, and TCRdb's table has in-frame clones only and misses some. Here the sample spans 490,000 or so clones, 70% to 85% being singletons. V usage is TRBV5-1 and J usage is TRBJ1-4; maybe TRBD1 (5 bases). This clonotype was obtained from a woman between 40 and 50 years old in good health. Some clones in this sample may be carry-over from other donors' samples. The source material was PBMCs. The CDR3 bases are TGCGCCAGCAGCTTAATACCCGACAGAGCTAATGAAAAACTGTTTTTT. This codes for CASSLIPDRANEKLFF.